This T cell receptor (beta chain) was identified during a study of blood T cell repertoires in COVID-19. The CDR3 sequence is 15 residues long. V gave up 6 bases and J gave up 5 bases; unmatched junction bases: 9. Germline loops: CDR1 SGHAT, CDR2 FQDESV (reference sequence). Assay: immunoSEQ multiplex PCR; the TCRdb copy retains only in-frame clones and omits some. Of some 48,000 clones listed, 89% are singletons. The V and J genes are TRBV11-1 and TRBJ2-5; 10 bases agree with TRBD2. The clonotype was recovered from a woman older than 75 with acute or convalescent COVID-19. Sequencing used peripheral blood. The CDR3 coding sequence is TGTGCCAGCAGTTTGAGCGGGGGGGCCCGGGAGACCCAGTACTTC. This encodes CASSLSGGARETQYF.